This TCR beta chain is drawn from a study of CD8+ T cells in alopecia areata. Findings of the study overall: Shared TCR sequences were less clear between patients than in mice, possibly partly from HLA diversity.

Turning to this clone: The antigen is unknown.

V was clipped by 3 bases and J by 4 bases; unmatched bases: 8. The CDR3 has 16 amino acids. Germline V gene lookup returns CDR1 MNHEY and CDR2 SMNVEV (reference sequence). The sample's treatment: oral pan-JAK inhibitor, 5-10 mg twice daily. The authors sorted CD4+ and CD8+ T cells from PBMCs. Investigators isolated RNA and reverse transcribed it into cDNA to act as the sequencing template. Assay: immunoSEQ multiplex PCR; the TCRdb copy retains only in-frame clones and omits some. The repertoire consists of about 120,000 clones, with around 50% occurring once and the leading ten covering over 9%. V is TRBV27 and J is TRBJ2-1; 8 positions match TRBD2. The material was CD8+ T cells sorted from blood, obtained at week 24, from a patient treated with tofacitinib. The clonotype was recovered from a human donor with alopecia areata. This CDR3 is CASSLARREGYNEQFF. In nucleotides, the CDR3 is TGTGCCAGCAGTTTGGCACGCCGGGAGGGTTACAATGAGCAGTTCTTC.